Listed below are T cell receptor beta chains from one sample, sequenced in a study of shared clonotypes between healthy human individuals. The table came from immunoSEQ multiplex PCR; TCRdb's copy has only in-frame clones and leaves some out. The sample consists of about 520,000 clones, over 75% of them appearing once. Sequenced material: PBMCs. These receptors all stem from a middle-aged woman in good health. Some clones in this sample may be carry-over from other donors' samples. Each CDR3 is given with its conserved first and last residue. Each record gives: CDR3 protein, CDR3 DNA, V gene, clone size, J gene, D gene. The D gene is left open where the match is weak. The size of a clone is reported for some rows only, either as once, few or many, or as a class for expanded clones.

CDR3 protein: CASSPEGYGYTF
CDR3 DNA: TGTGCCAGCAGTCCCGAGGGCTATGGCTACACCTTC
V gene: TRBV11-2
clone size: -
J gene: TRBJ1-2
D gene: -

CDR3 protein: CASSLDKTSGTYEQYF
CDR3 DNA: TGCGCCAGCAGCCTTGACAAGACTAGCGGAACCTACGAGCAGTACTTC
V gene: TRBV4-3
clone size: -
J gene: TRBJ2-7
D gene: TRBD2

CDR3 protein: CASSDSGESNEQFF
CDR3 DNA: TGTGCCAGCAGTGACTCGGGAGAGAGTAATGAGCAGTTCTTC
V gene: TRBV2
clone size: once
J gene: TRBJ2-1
D gene: -

CDR3 protein: CASSLGDTYTEAFF
CDR3 DNA: TGTGCCAGCAGCTTAGGGGACACGTACACTGAAGCTTTCTTT
V gene: TRBV7-9
clone size: once
J gene: TRBJ1-1
D gene: -

CDR3 protein: CASSLFPRAEAFF
CDR3 DNA: TGTGCCAGCAGCTTGTTCCCACGGGCTGAAGCTTTCTTT
V gene: TRBV5-6
clone size: -
J gene: TRBJ1-1
D gene: -

CDR3 protein: CASSREYNEQFF
CDR3 DNA: TGTGCCAGCTCACGGGAATACAATGAGCAGTTCTTC
V gene: TRBV18
clone size: -
J gene: TRBJ2-1
D gene: -

CDR3 protein: CASSPGTSGSLDTQYF
CDR3 DNA: TGTGCCAGCTCACCAGGGACTAGCGGGAGTTTAGATACGCAGTATTTT
V gene: TRBV18
clone size: -
J gene: TRBJ2-3
D gene: TRBD2

CDR3 protein: CASRLLAGGPYEQYF
CDR3 DNA: TGTGCCAGCAGGCTCCTAGCGGGAGGGCCTTACGAGCAGTACTTC
V gene: TRBV6-6
clone size: -
J gene: TRBJ2-7
D gene: TRBD2

CDR3 protein: CASNSGTSPSEQYF
CDR3 DNA: TGTGCCAGCAACTCTGGGACTAGCCCTTCCGAGCAGTACTTC
V gene: TRBV6-1
clone size: -
J gene: TRBJ2-7
D gene: TRBD2

CDR3 protein: CASSYSPQGTQYF
CDR3 DNA: TGTGCCAGCAGTTACTCACCCCAAGGGACCCAGTACTTC
V gene: TRBV6-5
clone size: -
J gene: TRBJ2-5
D gene: -

CDR3 protein: CASSVRSGPSYNEQFF
CDR3 DNA: TGTGCCAGCAGCGTACGTAGCGGACCCTCCTACAATGAGCAGTTCTTC
V gene: TRBV9
clone size: -
J gene: TRBJ2-1
D gene: -

CDR3 protein: CASSLIRTEAFF
CDR3 DNA: TGTGCCAGCAGCTTAATTCGGACTGAAGCTTTCTTT
V gene: TRBV7-9
clone size: once
J gene: TRBJ1-1
D gene: -

CDR3 protein: CASRKQKNTEAFF
CDR3 DNA: TGTGCCAGTAGGAAACAGAAGAACACTGAAGCTTTCTTT
V gene: TRBV19
clone size: many
J gene: TRBJ1-1
D gene: -